The T cell receptor (beta chain) under discussion was sequenced for a study of T cells after yellow fever vaccination. TCRdb fed the 5' RACE reads into MiXCR, producing one record per CDR3 protein. The sample has 300,000 to 400,000 distinct CDR3 sequences; 8.5% to 9% are singletons. This clonotype was recorded many times. Source: PBMCs, taken on the day of the first yellow fever vaccination. The source of this sequence is a man between 18 and 35 years old who received the YFV17D yellow fever vaccine.

In DNA, the CDR3 is TGTGCCAGCAGCTCCCCTGGCGCCGCAGGGAATGAGCAGTTCTTC. The encoded protein is CASSSPGAAGNEQFF. The chain uses TRBV11-2 and TRBJ2-1, with D possibly being TRBD1 (5 bases). In germline, CDR1 is SGHAT, CDR2 FQNNGV. The CDR3 contains 15 residues. V was cut by 4 bases and J by 7 bases, with 17 bases left in between.